This passage covers 13 T cell receptor beta chains from one sample sequenced in a study of blood T cells in healthy people across ages. Through a sample-barcoded 5' primer and a J-beta primer mix, a second PCR was run for roughly 6 to 11 cycles. In TCRdb, the 5' RACE reads were re-called with MiXCR into one record per CDR3 protein. Of around 900,000 distinct CDR3 sequences in the sample, just over 50% are singletons; the top ten hold around a fifth. Sequences were obtained from blood. Every receptor here comes from a woman aged 55-69 years in good health.

J is TRBJ1-2 and V is TRBV15; no clear D gene. Germline V lookup: CDR1 LNHNV, CDR2 YYDKDF (reference sequence). This CDR3 region has 14 residues. V lost 1 base, J lost 5 bases, and 11 bases lay in between. The CDR3 is CATSRAVLGYGYTF. In DNA, the CDR3 is TGTGCCACCAGCAGAGCAGTGTTAGGGTATGGCTACACCTTC. The complete variable domain, with remaining parts taken from reference TRBV15 and TRBJ1-2, reads DAMVIQNPRYQVTQFGKPVTLSCSQTLNHNVMYWYQQKSSQAPKLLFHYYDKDFNNEADTPDNFQSRRPNTSFCFLDIRSPGLGDTAMYLCATSRAVLGYGYTFGSGTRLTVV.

This chain connects TRBV5-6 to TRBJ2-1; perhaps D is TRBD1 or TRBD2 (5 bases each). From germline, CDR1 is SGHDT and CDR2 YYEEEE. The CDR3 extends over 12 amino acids. V lost 4 bases and J 9 bases, leaving 11 bases between the germline ends. The CDR3 reads CASSNRGTEQFF. CDR3 nucleotide sequence: TGTGCCAGCAGCAATCGTGGGACTGAGCAGTTCTTC. The complete variable domain, with remaining parts taken from reference TRBV5-6 and TRBJ2-1, reads DAGVTQSPTHLIKTRGQQVTLRCSPKSGHDTVSWYQQALGQGPQFIFQYYEEEERQRGNFPDRFSGHQFPNYSSELNVNALLLGDSALYLCASSNRGTEQFFGPGTRLTVL.

The genes are TRBV27 and TRBJ2-1, with 11 nucleotides matching TRBD2. Germline CDR1 reads MNHEY; CDR2 reads SMNVEV (reference sequence). Trimming at V came to 3 bases and at J to 7 bases, leaving 8 bases not matched to a gene. This CDR3 comprises 16 residues. CDR3 DNA: TGTGCCAGCAGTTTCCGAGCACTAGCGGGAGAGAATGAGCAGTTCTTC. Translated, it gives CASSFRALAGENEQFF.

The V gene is TRBV20-1, the J gene TRBJ2-6, with a weak D call TRBD1 (5 bases). In germline, CDR1 is DFQATT, CDR2 SNEGSKA (reference sequence). Trimming took off 6 bases at V and 2 bases at J, with 11 bases between the two ends. This CDR3 spans 14 amino acids. CDR3 sequence: CSADSGTGANVLTF. In nucleotides, the CDR3 is TGCAGTGCCGACTCAGGGACTGGGGCCAACGTCCTGACTTTC.

The rearrangement links TRBV29-1 to TRBJ2-7, with 9 nucleotides matching TRBD1. After removal of 6 bases from V and 1 base from J, the junction contained 7 bases not matched to a gene. The CDR3 totals 14 residues. Germline CDR1 and CDR2: SQVTM and ANQGSEA. CDR3 residues: CSVETGGPSYEQYF. CDR3 nucleotides: TGCAGCGTCGAAACAGGGGGCCCATCCTACGAGCAGTACTTC.

The chain employs TRBV4-1 and TRBJ2-4; D gene ambiguous. The V end lost 4 bases, the J end lost 2 bases, and 18 bases lay between the germline ends. CDR3 length equals 17 residues. Per germline, CDR1 MGHRA and CDR2 YSYEKL. The CDR3 DNA sequence: TGCGCCAGCAGCCGATTTAGTCCCCCAGGCCCCAAAAACATTCAGTACTTC. It specifies CASSRFSPPGPKNIQYF.

In this sample, this clonotype turned up a few times. V gene TRBV28 combines with J gene TRBJ2-1; D gene uncertain. The CDR3 contains 13 residues. Germline V CDR1 and CDR2: MDHEN, SYDVKM. Trimming took off 3 bases at V and 5 bases at J, with 8 bases between the two ends. The CDR3 DNA reads TGTGCCAGCAGTTTCCCCGCTCACAATGAGCAGTTCTTC. It is translated as CASSFPAHNEQFF.

A few counts support this clonotype. The chain is built from TRBV10-3 and TRBJ1-2; 9 bases map to TRBD1. The germline gives CDR1 ENHRY, CDR2 SYGVKD. The CDR3 contains 15 residues. The ends lost 5 bases at V and 2 bases at J; junction bases unmatched: 6. The CDR3 is CAISQSGTGNYGYTF. CDR3 bases: TGTGCCATCAGTCAATCCGGGACAGGGAACTATGGCTACACCTTC.

The chain uses TRBV7-8 and TRBJ1-1; D remains ambiguous. Germline loops: CDR1 SGHVS, CDR2 FQNEAQ. Trimming pared 5 bases from V and 3 bases from J, leaving 10 bases between. This CDR3 is 13 amino acids long. The CDR3 is CASSRTRDTEAFF. CDR3 sequence (DNA): TGTGCCAGCAGCCGTACCCGGGACACTGAAGCTTTCTTT.

The rearrangement links TRBV5-6 to TRBJ1-2, with D perhaps TRBD1 (6 bases). Per germline, CDR1 SGHDT and CDR2 YYEEEE. With 4 bases removed from V and 4 bases from J, the gap between germline ends came to 14 bases. The CDR3 spans 14 residues. The CDR3 region has the DNA TGTGCCAGCAGCCAGGACAGCGGATTCTATGGCTACACCTTC. Its protein is CASSQDSGFYGYTF. The full variable domain, with the rest looked up from reference TRBV5-6 and TRBJ1-2, is DAGVTQSPTHLIKTRGQQVTLRCSPKSGHDTVSWYQQALGQGPQFIFQYYEEEERQRGNFPDRFSGHQFPNYSSELNVNALLLGDSALYLCASSQDSGFYGYTFGSGTRLTVV.

The chain joins TRBV10-3 to TRBJ2-2, with D tentatively TRBD1 or TRBD2 (6 bases each). The germline CDR1 and CDR2 sequences are ENHRY and SYGVKD. V was trimmed by 3 bases and J by 2 bases, leaving 13 bases between them. The CDR3 contains 16 residues. CDR3 bases: TGTGCCATCAGTGAAGGATGGGGGGCAAACACCGGGGAGCTGTTTTTT. Its translation is CAISEGWGANTGELFF.

This clonotype was recorded only once. The J gene is TRBJ1-1, the V gene TRBV29-1, with D perhaps matching TRBD1 (6 bases). Trimming left V 0 bases short and J 5 bases short, with 16 bases between. Per the germline V gene, CDR1 is SQVTM and CDR2 is ANQGSEA. This CDR3 contains 15 residues. CDR3 residues: CSVEDRTVSTTEAFF. In DNA, the CDR3 is TGCAGCGTTGAAGACAGGACAGTATCAACAACTGAAGCTTTCTTT.

This sequence joins TRBV7-9 and TRBJ2-7, with 9 bases lining up with TRBD2. The CDR3 spans 14 residues. Germline CDR1 and CDR2: SEHNR and FQNEAQ (reference sequence). J was trimmed by 3 bases and V by 8 bases; bases with no gene match: 8. The CDR3 bases are TGTGCCAGCGGCAGACTAGCGGACTACTACGAGCAGTACTTC. Residues: CASGRLADYYEQYF.